One T cell receptor beta chain is described in this entry. This clone was detected a few times. No antigen is known for it. No base quality values were provided; no much bigger clone lies one nucleotide off. Counted from cysteine to phenylalanine, this CDR3 has 12 amino acids. This entry keeps only the CDR3 DNA: 36 bases, framed from base 1. Sequences SEHNR (CDR1) and FQNEAQ (CDR2) are obtained from the germline V gene (reference sequence). The V and J ends are trimmed by 5 bases and 4 bases, leaving 6 bases between them. In the paper's terms, the treatment or condition label means: randomized to nivolumab then ipilimumab (arm A) or the reverse (arm B). No trial patient had received prior DNA-damaging chemotherapy. Live CD3+CD8+ cells negative for CD19 and CD56 were sorted from thawed PBMCs on a FACS Aria II flow cytometer. The samples were obtained from melanoma patients enrolled in CheckMate 064, an open-label, randomized phase II trial testing sequential checkpoint blockade. Peripheral blood mononuclear cells were obtained through leukapheresis, purified using Ficoll-Paque, and frozen in human serum containing roughly 10% DMSO. Right after sorting, the blood CD3+CD8+ cells were verified to be >98% pure, and DNA extraction followed.

The immunoSEQ Assay was used to immunosequence TCRbeta CDR3 regions from genomic DNA. Genomic DNA was amplified by bias-controlled multiplex PCR before high-throughput sequencing. On the authors' methods: To quantify the absolute abundance of each unique TCRbeta CDR3 region, the sequences were collapsed and filtered. Clonality was defined as 1 minus Pielou's evenness and was calculated using productive rearrangements only. A previously published method was used to identify clones with significantly greater frequencies in on-treatment samples than in baseline samples. TCRdb re-hosts the immuneACCESS table, in-frame sequences only. Its copies lack some clones; in the studies checked, an unresolved V gene accounts for under half of them, and the cause for the rest is not known. V and J calls and clone size follow that table, whereas D and trimming were derived from the DNA. The sample records 9,000 to 10,000 clones, roughly two thirds of which are singletons. The ten biggest clones cover approximately 25% of the sample.

This record belongs to a study of sequential checkpoint blockade in melanoma (dated by TCRdb to the late 2010s). For the study in its entirety: In a 1:1 randomization, patients received either first-line nivolumab then ipilimumab (arm A) or ipilimumab then nivolumab (arm B). Maintenance nivolumab came after both trial sequences. Points the paper makes about the study in general: The model for predicting response that combines TCR metrics with mutation burden needs to be validated in larger, independent patient cohorts.

The chain is encoded by TRBV7-9 joined to TRBJ2-1; no D gene can be assigned with confidence. Specimen: CD8+ T cells sorted from blood (inferred from file names), collected from a patient given nivolumab and ipilimumab in sequence. The TCR comes from a human donor with melanoma. The CDR3 in this case is CASSPQYNEQFF. The nucleotide sequence reads TGTGCCAGCAGCCCACAGTACAATGAGCAGTTCTTC.